These 19 T cell receptor beta chains came from one sample sequenced in a study of vaccination effects on CD4 cells after COVID-19 (dated by TCRdb to between 2021 and 2024). The ViraFEST assay stimulated PBMC with viral peptide pools and then used TCR sequencing to identify antigen-specific CD4+ T cell clonotypes by expansion. After more than 9 days of culture, CD4+ T cells were isolated with the EasySep CD4+ T cell isolation kit. Negative nucleocapsid antibody results before and after vaccination confirmed that the healthy vaccine recipients had no prior SARS-CoV-2 infection. Library generation was performed with the immunoSEQ multiplex PCR assay. TCRdb provides this immuneACCESS table in a form limited to in-frame rearrangements. Some clones are lacking; in checked studies, under half of them reflect an unresolved V gene, and why the rest are absent is not known. Within this sample are more than 20,000 clones, with around 79% of them counted one time only. The biggest ten clones account for approximately 19% of the sample.

Their antigen targets remain unknown. The source material was CD4+ T cells from PBMCs cultured with HCoV-NL63 spike peptides, sampled before COVID-19 vaccination. Taken with the paper, the label for cell subset or site translates to: HCoV-NL63 spike overlapping peptide pool stimulation. Receptor source: a human donor who received a COVID-19 vaccine.

CDR3 DNA: TGTGCCAGCAGCCAAGGTCAACAGACCAGGCCCCAGCATTTT. Protein: CASSQGQQTRPQHF. The V call is TRBV3-1 (or the pseudogene TRBV3-2), the J call TRBJ1-5; D is unresolved. Trimming took off 1 base at V and 9 bases at J, with 13 bases between the two ends. Germline loops: CDR1 LGHDT, CDR2 YNNKEL (reference sequence). This CDR3 has 14 residues.

The chain employs TRBV18 and TRBJ1-2; D is unclear. In germline, CDR1 is KGHSH, CDR2 LQKENI. Trimming left V 2 bases short and J 1 base short, with 5 bases between. The CDR3 covers 13 residues. The CDR3 sequence is CASSPGDNYGYTF. DNA of the CDR3: TGTGCCAGCTCACCAGGGGATAACTATGGCTACACCTTC.

The chain joins TRBV25-1 to TRBJ2-7; 7 nucleotides agree with TRBD2. The CDR3 runs 13 residues. After removal of 11 bases from V and 3 bases from J, the junction contained 10 bases not matched to a gene. CDR1 MGHDK and CDR2 SYGVNS come from the germline V gene. CDR3: CASLGGKIYEQYF. The CDR3 nucleotides read TGTGCCTCTTTGGGGGGGAAGATCTACGAGCAGTACTTC.

The chain has TRBV28 and TRBJ2-3; D possibly corresponds to TRBD2 (5 bases). Trimming stripped 6 bases from V and 5 bases from J, with 12 bases between. CDR1 and CDR2 from the germline V gene are MDHEN and SYDVKM. The CDR3 length is 13 residues. In DNA form, the CDR3 reads TGTGCCAGCAGGCTACATGGGAGAGATACGCAGTATTTT. This sequence encodes CASRLHGRDTQYF.

This rearrangement joins TRBV7-2 to TRBJ2-3; 12 bases agree with TRBD2. V lost 4 bases and J lost 5; bases outside the gene matches: 7. The CDR3 extends over 16 amino acids. CDR1 SGHTA and CDR2 FQGNSA come from the germline V gene. CDR3 in amino acids: CASSSGLAGRRDTQYF. CDR3 nucleotide sequence: TGTGCCAGCAGCTCCGGACTAGCGGGGAGGAGAGATACGCAGTATTTT.

This chain connects TRBV15 to TRBJ2-6; 7 bases are shared with TRBD1. Unmatched junction bases numbered 7, after V lost 2 bases and J lost 0 bases. The CDR3 contains 18 residues. CDR1 LNHNV and CDR2 YYDKDF come from the germline V gene (reference sequence). CDR3 residues: CATSRRQGGPSGANVLTF. CDR3 coding DNA: TGTGCCACCAGCAGAAGACAGGGCGGCCCCTCTGGGGCCAACGTCCTGACTTTC.

This clone has just a few counts. The chain combines TRBV7-9 with TRBJ1-2; D is unresolved. V was shortened by 1 base and J by 8 bases, with 5 bases between the two germline ends. The CDR3 extends over 11 amino acids. Germline values: CDR1 SEHNR, CDR2 FQNEAQ (reference sequence). The chain's CDR3 is CASSLEEGYTF. Written as DNA, the CDR3 is TGTGCCAGCAGCTTAGAGGAGGGCTACACCTTC.

The chain joins TRBV27 to TRBJ2-4; D gene unclear. This CDR3 region has 14 residues. With 4 bases removed from V and 4 bases from J, the gap between germline ends came to 11 bases. Germline lookup yields CDR1 MNHEY and CDR2 SMNVEV (reference sequence). CDR3: CASSSLPLKNIQYF. The DNA for the CDR3 is TGTGCCAGCAGTTCACTACCCCTAAAAAACATTCAGTACTTC.

In this sample, this clone turned up a few times. This chain connects TRBV7-3 to TRBJ2-1; the D is unclear. V was trimmed by 0 bases and J by 0 bases, leaving 6 bases between them. The CDR3 runs to 15 residues. Germline loops: CDR1 SGHTA, CDR2 FQGTGA. The chain's CDR3 is CASSLTGFSYNEQFF. The DNA for the CDR3 is TGTGCCAGCAGCTTAACGGGATTCTCCTACAATGAGCAGTTCTTC.

The J gene is TRBJ1-4, the V gene TRBV15; a possible D gene is TRBD1 (5 bases). CDR3 length equals 15 residues. V lost 2 bases and J 8 bases, leaving 15 bases between the germline ends. Germline CDR1 is LNHNV and CDR2 is YYDKDF (reference sequence). CDR3 sequence: CATSRQGPVAEKLFF. The CDR3 DNA follows: TGTGCCACCAGCAGACAGGGTCCCGTGGCCGAAAAACTGTTTTTT.

This chain connects TRBV29-1 to TRBJ1-2; possibly TRBD1 for D (5 bases). The CDR3 is 14 residues long. V was trimmed by 6 bases and J by 3 bases, leaving 17 bases between them. CDR1 and CDR2 from the germline V gene are SQVTM and ANQGSEA. DNA for the CDR3: TGCAGCGTGCGAGACCGGGACGGGGACTATGGCTACACCTTC. Translated: CSVRDRDGDYGYTF.

This clone showed up just a few times. CDR3 amino acids: CASSLLQVGYGYTF. CDR3 in DNA: TGTGCCAGCAGCTTGTTACAGGTTGGCTATGGCTACACCTTC. The V gene is TRBV11-2, the J gene TRBJ1-2, with D possibly being TRBD1 (5 bases). Per germline, CDR1 SGHAT and CDR2 FQNNGV. This CDR3 comprises 14 residues. V was pared by 3 bases and J by 4 bases, with 12 bases between.

The sample holds a few counts of this clone. The V gene is TRBV6-6, the J gene TRBJ1-5; D is possibly TRBD1 (6 bases). Germline V gene data show CDR1 as MNHNY and CDR2 as SVGAGI (reference sequence). The CDR3 has 14 amino acids. V lost 6 bases to trimming and J lost 4 bases, with 13 bases between them. Here the CDR3 reads CASSRRDKNQPQHF. DNA for the CDR3: TGTGCCAGCAGCCGCCGGGACAAGAATCAGCCCCAGCATTTT.

The rearrangement links TRBV28 to TRBJ1-2; D remains ambiguous. From germline, CDR1 is MDHEN and CDR2 SYDVKM. The CDR3 covers 14 residues. Trimming left V 2 bases short and J 3 bases short, with 10 bases between. The CDR3, as DNA: TGTGCCAGCAGTTTACGTGACCCACACTATGGCTACACCTTC. It translates to CASSLRDPHYGYTF.

This clone has a handful of counts. The V and J genes are TRBV6-1 and TRBJ1-3; D is perhaps TRBD1 (6 bases). The CDR3 extends over 17 amino acids. Germline CDR1 reads MNHNS; CDR2 reads SASEGT. Trimming removed 2 bases from V and 8 bases from J, with 22 bases in between. The CDR3 reads CASSEPVWLAGADTIYF. CDR3 bases: TGTGCCAGCAGTGAACCCGTTTGGTTAGCAGGGGCGGACACCATATATTTT.

This chain connects TRBV27 to TRBJ1-2, with 8 bases fitting TRBD1. CDR1 MNHEY and CDR2 SMNVEV come from the germline V gene (reference sequence). V was clipped by 5 bases and J by 5 bases; unmatched bases: 7. The CDR3 contains 14 residues. CDR3 nucleotides: TGTGCCAGCAGTGCTCAGGGGGCGCAGTATGGCTACACCTTC. This codes for CASSAQGAQYGYTF.

J is TRBJ2-5 and V is TRBV5-1, with 15 nucleotides matching TRBD2. This CDR3 is 15 amino acids long. Germline V gene sequence: CDR1 SGHRS, CDR2 YFSETQ. The ends lost 4 bases at V and 4 bases at J; junction bases unmatched: 2. The CDR3 region is CASSTGLAGGETQYF. The CDR3 coding sequence is TGCGCCAGCAGCACGGGACTAGCGGGGGGAGAGACCCAGTACTTC.

This chain links TRBV2 with TRBJ2-7, with a weak D call TRBD1 (6 bases). Germline V gene data show CDR1 as SNHLY and CDR2 as FYNNEI. The V end lost 6 bases, the J end lost 2 bases, and 8 bases lay between the germline ends. The CDR3 loop spans 12 amino acids. The CDR3, as DNA: TGTGCCAGCAGCGGGACACCCTACGAGCAGTACTTC. Residues: CASSGTPYEQYF.

This chain links TRBV2 with TRBJ1-1, with a weak D call TRBD1 (5 bases). CDR3 length: 12 amino acids. Between the trimmed V and J ends, which lost 6 bases and 8 bases, there was a span of 13 bases. Germline V lookup: CDR1 SNHLY, CDR2 FYNNEI. CDR3 in amino acids: CASRKLGAEAFF. DNA of the CDR3: TGTGCCAGCAGGAAGTTAGGGGCAGAAGCTTTCTTT. Combining the CDR3 with reference TRBV2 and TRBJ1-1 gives the whole variable domain EPEVTQTPSHQVTQMGQEVILRCVPISNHLYFYWYRQILGQKVEFLVSFYNNEISEKSEIFDDQFSVERPDGSNFTLKIRSTKLEDSAMYFCASRKLGAEAFFGQGTRLTVV.